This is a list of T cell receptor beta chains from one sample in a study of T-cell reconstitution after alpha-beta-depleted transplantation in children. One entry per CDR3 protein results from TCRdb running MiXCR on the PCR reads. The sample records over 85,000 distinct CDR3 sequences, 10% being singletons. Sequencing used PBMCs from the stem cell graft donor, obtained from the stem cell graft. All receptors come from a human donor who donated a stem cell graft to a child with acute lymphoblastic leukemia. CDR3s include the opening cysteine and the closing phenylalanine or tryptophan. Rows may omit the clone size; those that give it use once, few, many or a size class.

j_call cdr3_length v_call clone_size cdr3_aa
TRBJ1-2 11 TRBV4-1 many CASSQGFGYTF
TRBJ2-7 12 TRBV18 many CASSPGNYEQYF
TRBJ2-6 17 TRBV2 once CASSGSGRISGANVLTF
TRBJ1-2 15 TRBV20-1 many CSARQTRDLYYGYTF
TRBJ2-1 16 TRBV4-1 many CASSQFPEGQDNEQFF
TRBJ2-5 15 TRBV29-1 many CSVAGRGGGRETQYF
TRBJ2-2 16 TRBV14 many CASSQVRLANTGELFF
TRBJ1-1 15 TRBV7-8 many CASSLVQGANTEAFF
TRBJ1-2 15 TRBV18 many CASSPEFGHVDGYTF
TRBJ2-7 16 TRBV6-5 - CASSYPTGESLYEQYF
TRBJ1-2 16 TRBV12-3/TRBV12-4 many CASSPQTAWATDGYTF
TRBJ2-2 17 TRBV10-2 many CASSESSGGANTGELFF
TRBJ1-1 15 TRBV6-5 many CASSYKTGRHTEAFF
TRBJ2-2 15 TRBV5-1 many CASSLEAGGDGELFF
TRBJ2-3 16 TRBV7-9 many CASSPMGLAGVDTQYF
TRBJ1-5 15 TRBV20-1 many CSARAHNGGNQPQHF
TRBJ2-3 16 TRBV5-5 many CASSPRPSGRTDTQYF
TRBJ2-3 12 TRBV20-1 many CSARLGPDTQYF
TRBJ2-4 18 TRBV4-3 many CASSQDLGDRGQSDIQYF
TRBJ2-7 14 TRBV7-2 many CASTPGGTSYEQYF